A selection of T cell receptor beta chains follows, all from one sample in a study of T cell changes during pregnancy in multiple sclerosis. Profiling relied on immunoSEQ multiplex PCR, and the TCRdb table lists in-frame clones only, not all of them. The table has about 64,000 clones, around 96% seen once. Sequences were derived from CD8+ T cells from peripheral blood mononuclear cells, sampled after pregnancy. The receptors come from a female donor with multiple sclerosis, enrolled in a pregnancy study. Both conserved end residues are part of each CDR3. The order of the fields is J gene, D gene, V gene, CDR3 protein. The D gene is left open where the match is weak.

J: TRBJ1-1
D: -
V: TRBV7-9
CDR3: CASSGGTPENTEAFF

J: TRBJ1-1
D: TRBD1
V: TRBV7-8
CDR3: CASSPTGSNTEAFF

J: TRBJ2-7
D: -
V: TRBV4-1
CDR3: CASSLRGERYEQYF

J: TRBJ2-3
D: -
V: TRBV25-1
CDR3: CASSDGLTGGADTQYF

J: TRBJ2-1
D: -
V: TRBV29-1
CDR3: CSTRVSNEQFF

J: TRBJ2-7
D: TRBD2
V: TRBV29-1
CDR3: CSVEDGMGLTYEQYF

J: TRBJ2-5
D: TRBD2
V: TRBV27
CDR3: CASGSGSGETQYF

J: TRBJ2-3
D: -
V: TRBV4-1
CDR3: CASSGRGVSTDTQYF

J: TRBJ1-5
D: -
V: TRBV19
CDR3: CASSISSGSNQPQHF

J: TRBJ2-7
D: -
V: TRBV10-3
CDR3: CAISESRADLQYF

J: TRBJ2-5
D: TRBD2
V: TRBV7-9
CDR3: CASSRGLAETQYF

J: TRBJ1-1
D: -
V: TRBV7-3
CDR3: CASSPLGGTEAFF

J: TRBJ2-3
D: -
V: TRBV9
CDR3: CASSAPDSQTDTQYF

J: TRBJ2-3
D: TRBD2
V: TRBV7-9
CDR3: CASSPGGSGSTDTQYF